Included here is one T cell receptor (beta chain) sequence, with context. Its target antigen remains unknown. Base qualities were left out, and no much larger clone turns up one base away. The sample belongs to a study of regulatory T cells in long-lasting Graves disease (dated by TCRdb to about 2021). For the wider study: Antithyroid drugs had been taken for less than 3 months by newly diagnosed Graves' disease patients. Patients with persistent Graves' disease were compared with patients with newly diagnosed Graves' disease using TCR sequencing and RNA sequencing of peripheral blood. The study was conducted in China and was registered as a clinical trial. A total of around 35 samples were covered by TCR sequencing, comprising around 13 persistent and 20 or so newly diagnosed Graves' disease patients.

The library came from multiplex PCR. Instrument used: Illumina HiSeq 4000. CDR3 regions were amplified by Arm-PCR with iRepertoire HTBI primers to construct TCR beta libraries. Before sequencing, the PCR products went through gel purification. The study's processing was this. A total of around 66 TRBV and some 15 TRBJ segments were identified across samples and were used for gene usage analysis of CDR3 amino acid clonotypes. COPE and FqMerger were used to merge the filtered high-quality paired reads into contigs. BLAST was used to align contigs to IMGT TRBV, TRBD and TRBJ reference genes, and CDR3 was defined according to IMGT. Clonotypes above 0.1% frequency were classified as highly expanded clones. Shannon entropy was used to measure repertoire diversity, and the Gini coefficient was used to measure V-J evenness. A clonotype found in more than one individual was treated as public. TCRdb trimmed public reads at Q25 via fastp, called clones via MiXCR and kept in-frame beta chains. For every CDR3 protein sequence, its rows merge into one entry that carries the most common genes and DNA. The V and J calls here are based on TCRdb, not the publication. Within this sample are about 440,000 distinct CDR3 sequences, with approximately 16% of them counted one time only. Around 11% of the sample belongs to the ten largest clones.

Taken with the paper, the label for time point translates to: newly diagnosed GD, antithyroid drugs for less than 3 months. For both TCR sequencing and RNA sequencing, RNA was extracted from PBMCs using TRIzol. The diagnosis of Graves' disease followed American Thyroid Association guidelines. Patients were recruited from an endocrinology department in Xi'an, China. Each patient gave roughly 8.4 milliliters of peripheral blood, collected in an EDTA anticoagulant tube. Ficoll Paque Plus density gradient separation was used to isolate PBMCs, and no further T cell sorting was performed. RNA quality was checked with an Agilent 2100 Bioanalyzer and agarose gel, and concentration with a NanoDrop 2000. General study outcomes and caveats: Sequencing and analysis were limited to the TCR beta chain. The authors noted that the small sample size was a limitation that may lower accuracy. Because the primary lesion, thyroid tissue, could not be accessed, the study looked at peripheral blood alone. Compared with newly diagnosed patients, patients with persistent Graves' disease had lower TCR Shannon entropy and fewer highly expanded clones, which suggests clonal expansion. A larger number of public clonotypes was shared among persistent patients (around 2,700) than among newly diagnosed patients (around 970).

The sample also formed part of further work on T cells in Graves' hyperthyroidism and ophthalmopathy. As the second publication notes: Stable Graves' hyperthyroidism was defined as the absence of progression to ophthalmopathy over 18 months of follow-up. Hyperthyroidism patients were newly diagnosed, had a disease duration of under 2 months, and were aged 18 to 65 years. Any patient with an uncontrolled infection, another autoimmune disease, pregnancy or lactation was excluded. Diagnoses were established on the basis of clinical symptoms, serum thyroxine and TRAb, thyroid ultrasound, and orbital computed tomography. The TCR CDR3 was subjected to a first round of RT-PCR using the HTBI primer set and the Qiagen OneStep RT-PCR kit. Most expanded thyroid clonotypes (frequency above 0.001) were also detected in blood, a finding suggesting that blood repertoires may reflect thyroid immune responses. A 13 V-J signature model separated ophthalmopathy from stable hyperthyroidism, with nearly 90% sensitivity and roughly 84% specificity in cross-validation and 80%/75% in testing. During validation, the model predicted progression to ophthalmopathy a median of about 6.5 months ahead of onset, with around 70% sensitivity and under 85% specificity. A discovery cohort of about 96 patients, about 44 with Graves' ophthalmopathy and 57 with stable Graves' hyperthyroidism, was used to find distinguishing TCR V-J signatures. An independent validation cohort of under 20 hyperthyroidism patients and roughly 16 patients who later progressed to ophthalmopathy tested prospective prediction of ophthalmopathy. For training and testing, the approximately 92 patients in the discovery cohort were randomly divided in a 7:3 ratio. In six Graves' hyperthyroidism patients, the study also compared T-cell repertoires from thyroid tissue with T-cell repertoires from blood. Once sampling was done, hyperthyroidism patients were given methimazole at a starting dose of 30 mg daily, whereas ophthalmopathy patients were given high-dose intravenous methylprednisolone. A second multiplex PCR round built the libraries, followed by size selection and purification. The libraries were sequenced on an Illumina HiSeq2000 using paired-end 100 bp reads. Raw data were processed with SOAPnuke, discarding reads with adapters, uncalled bases, mean Phred below 15, or no exact constant-primer or identifier match. High-quality paired reads were merged with COPE v1.2.5, and unique nucleotide sequences were defined as clonotypes. MiTCR v1.1 was used to align the clonotypes against IMGT TRBV, TRBD and TRBJ reference segments. The analysis included only V-J combinations with a frequency above 0.0001, which together covered 99% to 99.2% of the repertoires. A TCS score was defined as the ratio of F50 (clonal expansion) to E x V (chaos), with BLOSUM62-based TCRdist applied between CDR3 peptides within each V-J. Welch's t-statistics and random forest reduced around 510 V-J features to about 12, which were used in a naive Bayes classifier (R e1071). Sample size was not statistically predetermined, and investigators were not blinded to group allocation. TCR Vbeta CDR3 sequencing of some 140 peripheral blood samples (over 40 ophthalmopathy, 75 to 85 hyperthyroidism and roughly 17 progressor patients) is reported in the paper.

The specimen was peripheral blood mononuclear cells (PBMCs), collected at new diagnosis, from a patient treated with antithyroid drugs. This receptor was obtained from a woman aged 30 to 39 with Graves disease. Donor details come from another sample of the same person, matched by shared clones.

The CDR3 reads as follows: CATVGDTEAFF. The nucleotides read TGTGCCACCGTGGGGGACACTGAAGCTTTCTTT. The sequence joins TRBV7-9 to TRBJ1-1; TRBD1 is a weak D gene call, 5 bases matching. V lost 10 bases and J lost 3 bases; the stretch between them is 9 bases long. From the cysteine through the phenylalanine, the CDR3 covers 11 amino acids. Kept here is only the CDR3 DNA, which spans 33 bases and is read in frame from base 1. The germline V gene encodes CDR1 SEHNR and CDR2 FQNEAQ (reference sequence).